The 13 T cell receptor beta chains below all came from one sample that was sequenced in a study of radiotherapy plus CTLA-4 blockade in lung cancer. Generated by immunoSEQ multiplex PCR, the TCRdb table keeps only in-frame clones and is missing some. There are tens of thousands of clones in the sample; less than 85% occur only once, and just under 8% lies in the top ten. Specimen: peripheral blood, collected from a patient treated with radiotherapy plus ipilimumab. The receptors come from a human donor with non-small cell lung cancer who had stable disease on radiotherapy plus ipilimumab.

The rearrangement links TRBV6-1 to TRBJ2-3; the D is unclear. With 8 bases removed from V and 0 bases from J, the gap between germline ends came to 12 bases. The germline V gene has CDR1 MNHNS and CDR2 SASEGT. The CDR3 is 14 amino acids. CDR3 sequence reads: CASFQTLSTDTQYF. The CDR3 DNA reads as TGTGCCAGCTTCCAGACACTTAGCACAGATACGCAGTATTTT.

This clone was detected only a few times. V usage is TRBV11-2 and J usage is TRBJ1-6; weak D call: TRBD1 (6 bases). Trimming stripped 0 bases from V and 14 bases from J, with 17 bases between. The CDR3 loop spans 15 amino acids. Germline V gene lookup returns CDR1 SGHAT and CDR2 FQNNGV. CDR3 protein: CASSLDAGATGSLHF. The CDR3 nucleotides are TGTGCCAGCAGCTTAGATGCCGGGGCGACAGGATCCCTCCACTTT.

The chain combines TRBV2 with TRBJ1-2; TRBD1 aligns across 8 bases. This CDR3 is 15 amino acids long. The ends lost 1 base at V and 4 bases at J; junction bases unmatched: 5. CDR1 and CDR2 (germline): SNHLY, FYNNEI. CDR3 region: CASSEVGQGAYGYTF. The CDR3, as DNA: TGTGCCAGCAGTGAAGTAGGGCAGGGGGCCTATGGCTACACCTTC.

The CDR3 nucleotides are TGTGCCAGCACCCGCAGGGGGGTAATCTATGGCTACACCTTC. Residues: CASTRRGVIYGYTF. This chain links TRBV28 with TRBJ1-2; 7 positions match TRBD1. Germline loops: CDR1 MDHEN, CDR2 SYDVKM. Trimming cost V 7 bases and J 4 bases; bases outside gene matches: 9. The CDR3 sequence is 14 residues long.

A single count supports this clone. V is TRBV6-4 and J is TRBJ2-1, with TRBD1 matching 10 bases. J was trimmed by 1 base and V by 6 bases; bases with no gene match: 3. Germline lookup yields CDR1 MRHNA and CDR2 SNTAGT. The CDR3 has 15 amino acids. CDR3 residues: CASSPDRGSYNEQFF. The CDR3 nucleotides are TGTGCCAGCAGCCCGGACAGGGGGTCCTACAATGAGCAGTTCTTC.

This clone was seen more than once but under ten times. The rearrangement joins TRBV4-2 to TRBJ1-1; no definite D call. This CDR3 is 15 amino acids long. With 1 base removed from V and 1 base from J, the gap between germline ends came to 10 bases. CDR1 LGHNA and CDR2 YNFKEQ come from the germline V gene. The CDR3 nucleotides are TGTGCCAGCAGCCAAGGCTTTCAAAGGAACACTGAAGCTTTCTTT. Its translation is CASSQGFQRNTEAFF.

This chain uses TRBV19 with TRBJ2-3; D gene unclear. This CDR3 is 13 amino acids long. The germline V and J ends were trimmed by 7 bases and 1 base, with 9 bases remaining between them. The germline V gene has CDR1 LNHDA and CDR2 SQIVND (reference sequence). The CDR3 loop reads CASKFVGTDTQYF. The CDR3 DNA sequence: TGTGCCAGTAAGTTTGTGGGCACAGATACGCAGTATTTT.

The V gene is TRBV20-1, the J gene TRBJ1-2; maybe TRBD1 (6 bases). The germline V gene has CDR1 DFQATT and CDR2 SNEGSKA (reference sequence). Trimming took off 6 bases at V and 10 bases at J, with 15 bases between the two ends. The CDR3 has 11 amino acids. The CDR3 bases are TGCAGTGCACCCGACAAGGGGGACTACACCTTC. It translates to CSAPDKGDYTF.

The chain is built from TRBV2 and TRBJ1-5; D unresolved. The V gene's germline CDR1 is SNHLY and CDR2 FYNNEI. Trimming took off 7 bases at V and 1 base at J, with 11 bases between the two ends. The CDR3 is 14 residues long. CDR3: CASTPKPSNQPQHF. DNA of the CDR3: TGTGCCAGCACCCCAAAGCCCAGCAATCAGCCCCAGCATTTT.

The chain couples TRBV5-1 to TRBJ2-2; D is uncertain. Germline CDR1 and CDR2: SGHRS and YFSETQ. V lost 0 bases and J 2 bases, leaving 5 bases between the germline ends. The CDR3 is 14 residues long. CDR3 sequence reads: CASSLAINTGELFF. CDR3 bases: TGCGCCAGCAGCTTGGCAATAAACACCGGGGAGCTGTTTTTT. Based on the CDR3 plus reference TRBV5-1 and TRBJ2-2, the full variable domain is KAGVTQTPRYLIKTRGQQVTLSCSPISGHRSVSWYQQTPGQGLQFLFEYFSETQRNKGNFPGRFSGRQFSNSRSEMNVSTLELGDSALYLCASSLAINTGELFFGEGSRLTVL.

The chain joins TRBV5-5 to TRBJ1-5; D remains unclear. CDR1 SGHKS and CDR2 YYEKEE come from the germline V gene (reference sequence). CDR3 size: 15 residues. The V gene lost 4 bases and the J gene lost 0 bases, with 11 bases spanning the gap. In DNA form, the CDR3 reads TGTGCCAGCAGCCCGGACTCAAATAGCAATCAGCCCCAGCATTTT. Amino acid sequence: CASSPDSNSNQPQHF.

The chain joins TRBV7-2 to TRBJ2-5; TRBD1 matches at 11 bases. CDR1 is SGHTA, CDR2 FQGNSA, per germline. V lost 5 bases to trimming and J lost 5 bases; unmatched junction nucleotides: 7. This CDR3 spans 15 amino acids. CDR3 coding DNA: TGTGCCAGCAGCCTCGGGACAGGGGGTCACGAGACCCAGTACTTC. Encoded protein: CASSLGTGGHETQYF.

J is TRBJ2-5 and V is TRBV28, with D possibly called TRBD1 or TRBD2 (5 bases each). Germline lookup yields CDR1 MDHEN and CDR2 SYDVKM. V gave up 6 bases and J gave up 4 bases, with 18 bases separating them. This CDR3 has 15 amino acids. The CDR3 loop is CASSGPGRAGETQYF. The CDR3 DNA sequence: TGTGCCAGCAGCGGGCCAGGCAGGGCGGGAGAGACCCAGTACTTC.